Sequencing of this T cell receptor beta chain was carried out in a study of blood T cell repertoires in COVID-19. Overall study: Donors in the United States, Italy and Spain gave samples during acute or convalescent COVID-19. Nucleic acid was either cDNA or gDNA, and it came from T cells, B-cell-depleted T cells, or PBMCs.

The germline gives CDR1 MNHEY, CDR2 SVGAGI. The V gene lost 6 bases and the J gene lost 0 bases, with 6 bases spanning the gap. The CDR3 has 13 amino acids. Per the authors' pipeline: Reference gene primers were amplified, and this amplification served to estimate nucleated cell counts. Method: immunoSEQ multiplex PCR; TCRdb's copy keeps in-frame clones and lacks some. V and J calls and clone size follow that table, whereas D and trimming were derived from the DNA. The sample has approximately 500,000 clones; 89% are singletons. The source of this sequence is a young man with COVID-19, enrolled during active disease. Specimen: peripheral blood. This sequence joins TRBV6-5 and TRBJ2-1, with D possibly being TRBD1 (6 bases). The CDR3 is CASRQGSYNEQFF. The CDR3 DNA follows: TGTGCCAGCAGACAGGGCTCCTACAATGAGCAGTTCTTC.